Listed below are T cell receptor beta chains from one sample, sequenced in a study of cytomegalovirus exposure and HLA in healthy donors. The table came from immunoSEQ multiplex PCR; TCRdb's copy has only in-frame clones and leaves some out. Of some 150,000 clones listed, roughly 85% were seen once; the top ten hold 6.3%. Input material: PBMCs. All receptors come from a middle-aged man in good health and CMV-seropositive. Each CDR3 is given with its conserved first and last residue. A D gene is named only where the DNA matches it firmly.

17 | TRBJ2-6 | - | TRBV7-3 | CASSRGLSVSGANVLTF | TGTGCCAGCAGCCGGGGGTTGTCGGTCTCTGGGGCCAACGTCCTGACTTTC
13 | TRBJ2-5 | - | TRBV9 | CASSPYTQETQYF | TGTGCCAGCAGCCCATACACCCAAGAGACCCAGTACTTC
15 | TRBJ1-5 | - | TRBV19 | CASDYREAGNQPQHF | TGTGCCAGTGACTATCGGGAGGCTGGCAATCAGCCCCAGCATTTT
17 | TRBJ1-3 | TRBD1 | TRBV5-4 | CASSKTGTGGVGNTIYF | TGTGCCAGCAGCAAAACCGGGACAGGGGGCGTTGGAAACACCATATATTTT
13 | TRBJ2-1 | - | TRBV19 | CASSVQGTNEQFF | TGTGCCAGTAGTGTCCAGGGCACCAATGAGCAGTTCTTC
12 | TRBJ2-7 | - | TRBV9 | CASSVARGEQYF | TGTGCCAGCAGCGTAGCTCGGGGCGAGCAGTACTTC
14 | TRBJ2-7 | - | TRBV9 | CASSVEERSYEQYF | TGTGCCAGCAGCGTAGAGGAGCGCTCCTACGAGCAGTACTTC
16 | TRBJ2-3 | - | TRBV5-4 | CASSFLLTGSTDTQYF | TGTGCCAGCAGCTTTCTACTGACAGGAAGCACAGATACGCAGTATTTT
13 | TRBJ2-7 | TRBD2 | TRBV6-5 | CASTPAGVYEQYF | TGTGCCAGCACCCCTGCGGGAGTGTACGAGCAGTACTTC
14 | TRBJ1-1 | TRBD1 | TRBV7-9 | CASSTGQGGTEAFF | TGTGCCAGCAGCACGGGACAGGGCGGCACTGAAGCTTTCTTT